This T cell receptor beta chain was retrieved from a study of beta chain features in type 1 diabetes. Overall study context: The samples had 85 million to 130 million sorted cells examined in all.

What was sequenced were expressed TCRB transcripts, since all of the isolated RNA had been reverse transcribed. Using immunoSEQ multiplex PCR, the repertoire was profiled, and TCRdb retains in-frame clones only, with some absent. Of some 330,000 clones in the sample, roughly 13% were seen once. CDR3 length: 15 amino acids. From germline, CDR1 is LGHNA and CDR2 YNFKEQ. V lost 6 bases and J lost 3; bases outside the gene matches: 7. The table lists this clone with a few counts. Its antigen is not known. CD45RO/CCR7/CD25/CD127/CD95/CD27 sorting isolated CD4+ naive, central memory, regulatory and stem cell-like memory cells. Study-level points and caveats: For Type 1 diabetes patients, all four CD4+ subsets carried TCRB CDR3s that were moderately but significantly shorter.

Sequences were obtained from naive CD4+ T cells from blood. The rearrangement uses TRBV4-2 and TRBJ2-3, with TRBD2 matching 9 bases. This TCR was recovered from a woman aged 18-30 years with type 1 diabetes. The CDR3 reads CASRYSGGMTDTQYF. DNA for the CDR3: TGTGCCAGCAGGTACAGCGGGGGGATGACAGATACGCAGTATTTT.